This entry features one TCR beta chain sequence. No cognate antigen has been identified for it. No base quality information exists; no much larger clone differs at one position. The CDR3 contains 17 residues, cysteine and phenylalanine counted. The kept DNA is CDR3 alone, 51 bases in frame from the first base. This sample was included in a study of Tregs in tolerant kidney transplant recipients (dated by TCRdb to about 2019). General notes on the study: The transplants used related donors along with nonmyeloablative bone marrow transplantation, and in the human trials mixed chimerism was transient. The study applied TCRbeta sequencing to find donor-specific regulatory T cells before combined kidney and bone marrow transplantation and then followed those same cells after transplant.

Taken with the paper, the label for time point translates to: blood sample drawn before combined kidney and bone marrow transplant. Unstimulated Tregs (CD4+CD25+CD127-), CD4+ non-Tregs (CD4+CD25-), CD4 and CD8 cells were FACS-sorted from thawed PBMCs. Thawed PBMCs were rested overnight at 37 degrees C with approximately 200 IU/ml IL-2 before Treg sorting. The patients were a few recipients of combined kidney and bone marrow transplants from the ITN036ST trial, and samples were available only from these trial subjects. Healthy control blood was processed to PBMCs by Ficoll density gradient and cryopreserved, and patient PBMCs were collected before and after transplant. General findings and caveats noted by the study authors: The most biologically relevant and donor-specific TCRbeta repertoire appeared to be identified by expanding Tregs with activated donor B cells. Because the study included only a small number of patients, the results must be confirmed in larger populations and under other immunosuppression protocols. Biological reproducibility was not directly addressed, though technical replication error appeared minimal. For some patients the PCR primers changed over time, which made it impossible to compare the samples from those patients at the nucleotide level. In tolerant patients, the expansion of donor-specific Tregs was greater than global Treg expansion, suggesting that the expansion was antigen-driven rather than nonspecific.

Genomic DNA was extracted from sorted cells with the QIAGEN DNeasy Blood and Tissue Kit for TCRbeta CDR3 sequencing. Through immunoSEQ, high-throughput TCRbeta CDR3 sequencing was done commercially, including PCR amplification with internal controls and bias correction. The authors' analysis ran thus. A unique productive TCRbeta sequence was defined by the CDR3 nucleotide sequence when primers matched, and otherwise by the CDR3 amino acid sequence together with the Vbeta and Jbeta genes. To correct for sorting error, sequences found in more than one sorted population at a frequency ratio of 2:1 or less were discarded, and the remaining shared sequences were assigned to the population with the higher frequency. A sequence counted as donor-reactive if, in CFSE-low cells, the sequence had a frequency of at least 0.01% and was expanded at least 5-fold compared with unstimulated cells. Jensen-Shannon divergence calculated on the top 100 TCRbeta sequences ranked by frequency was used to measure repertoire divergence. For any sample with multiple sequencing runs, sorting error was corrected in each run separately before the runs were pooled. TCRdb provides this immuneACCESS table in a form limited to in-frame rearrangements. Some clones are lacking; in checked studies, under half of them reflect an unresolved V gene, and why the rest are absent is not known. V and J calls and clone size are copied from that table; D and trimming were computed from the DNA. The sample has 50,000 to 75,000 clones on record, more than 95% of them singletons. The ten largest make up 0.34% of the sample.

The material was Tregs from blood, obtained before the transplant. The sequence was collected from a human donor who received a combined kidney and bone marrow transplant. In this chain, TRBV21-1 is recombined with TRBJ2-4; the table calls TRBD1, which could not be checked here. TRBV21-1 is marked as a pseudogene. The CDR3 protein: CASSRDDGGQSKNIQYF. The sequence in DNA is TGTGCCAGCAGCAGAGATGATGGGGGACAGTCCAAAAACATTCAGTACTTC.